Listed below are T cell receptor beta chains from one sample, sequenced in a study of quantifying T cell responses using KT2 cells. TCRdb called the UMI-ligation and nested PCR reads again in MiXCR, with one record for every CDR3 protein. The sample contains 39,000 or so distinct CDR3 sequences, about 15% of which appear only once. Sequenced: PBMCs spiked with cells of the T cell clone KT2. The receptors were sampled from a human donor. Each CDR3 is given with its conserved first and last residue. Each record gives: J gene, clone size, D gene, V gene, CDR3 protein, CDR3 DNA. The D gene is left open where the match is weak. A clone size is listed for some rows: how often the clone was seen (once, few, many), or a class if it is expanded.

J gene: TRBJ2-5; clone size: few; D gene: -; V gene: TRBV29-1; CDR3 protein: CSVIWGETQYF; CDR3 DNA: TGCAGCGTTATCTGGGGAGAGACCCAGTACTTC
J gene: TRBJ2-3; clone size: few; D gene: -; V gene: TRBV7-8; CDR3 protein: CASSPRGNADTQYF; CDR3 DNA: TGTGCCAGCAGCCCGCGGGGCAACGCAGATACGCAGTATTTT
J gene: TRBJ2-1; clone size: few; D gene: -; V gene: TRBV7-9; CDR3 protein: CASSLVIDEQFF; CDR3 DNA: TGTGCCAGCAGCTTAGTGATCGATGAGCAGTTCTTC
J gene: TRBJ2-7; clone size: -; D gene: TRBD2; V gene: TRBV28; CDR3 protein: CASARQGTSLDEQYF; CDR3 DNA: TGTGCCAGCGCCCGGCAGGGGACTAGCTTGGACGAGCAGTACTTC
J gene: TRBJ1-4; clone size: -; D gene: -; V gene: TRBV27; CDR3 protein: CASSPWEGEKLFF; CDR3 DNA: TGTGCCAGCAGTCCCTGGGAAGGGGAAAAACTGTTTTTT
J gene: TRBJ2-7; clone size: many; D gene: -; V gene: TRBV11-2; CDR3 protein: CASSSAYYQNYEQYF; CDR3 DNA: TGTGCCAGCAGCTCTGCCTATTACCAGAACTACGAGCAGTACTTC
J gene: TRBJ1-6; clone size: few; D gene: -; V gene: TRBV3-1; CDR3 protein: CASSQGTHSPLHF; CDR3 DNA: TGTGCCAGCAGCCAAGGGACCCATTCACCCCTCCACTTT
J gene: TRBJ1-5; clone size: many; D gene: TRBD1; V gene: TRBV15; CDR3 protein: CATSSSRDRGPPGSMEPQHF; CDR3 DNA: TGTGCCACCAGCAGCTCTCGGGACAGGGGGCCGCCTGGGTCGATGGAGCCCCAGCATTTT
J gene: TRBJ2-4; clone size: few; D gene: TRBD2; V gene: TRBV9; CDR3 protein: CASSVGASGGAVAKNIQYF; CDR3 DNA: TGTGCCAGCAGCGTAGGGGCTAGCGGGGGGGCCGTAGCCAAAAACATTCAGTACTTC
J gene: TRBJ2-3; clone size: few; D gene: TRBD2; V gene: TRBV7-6; CDR3 protein: CASSPKRERGDTQYF; CDR3 DNA: TGTGCCAGCAGCCCGAAGCGGGAGCGGGGGGATACGCAGTATTTT
J gene: TRBJ1-3; clone size: -; D gene: -; V gene: TRBV6-2/TRBV6-3; CDR3 protein: CASSTRTDGNTIYF; CDR3 DNA: TGTGCCAGCAGTACACGGACGGATGGAAACACCATATATTTT
J gene: TRBJ2-3; clone size: many; D gene: TRBD2; V gene: TRBV7-9; CDR3 protein: CASSFTLAGVLDTQYF; CDR3 DNA: TGTGCCAGCAGCTTTACTCTAGCGGGAGTTTTAGATACGCAGTATTTT
J gene: TRBJ2-3; clone size: -; D gene: -; V gene: TRBV6-1; CDR3 protein: CASSVTSTDTQYF; CDR3 DNA: TGTGCCAGCAGTGTGACTAGCACAGATACGCAGTATTTT
J gene: TRBJ2-3; clone size: once; D gene: -; V gene: TRBV4-3; CDR3 protein: CASSKQSRTDTQYF; CDR3 DNA: TGCGCCAGCAGCAAACAGTCTCGCACAGATACGCAGTATTTT
J gene: TRBJ2-3; clone size: -; D gene: -; V gene: TRBV12-2; CDR3 protein: CASRCTSPSLYNPSTDTQYF; CDR3 DNA: TGTGCAAGTCGCTGTACATCCCCTAGCCTCTACAACCCTAGCACAGATACGCAGTATTTT
J gene: TRBJ2-7; clone size: many; D gene: TRBD2; V gene: TRBV5-1; CDR3 protein: CASSLSSSGSSYEQYF; CDR3 DNA: TGCGCCAGCAGCTTGAGTTCTAGCGGGAGCTCCTACGAGCAGTACTTC
J gene: TRBJ1-2; clone size: few; D gene: -; V gene: TRBV9; CDR3 protein: CASSAQGRGGYTF; CDR3 DNA: TGTGCCAGCAGCGCCCAGGGGCGCGGGGGCTACACCTTC
J gene: TRBJ2-7; clone size: few; D gene: -; V gene: TRBV4-2; CDR3 protein: CASSPGDSGYEQYF; CDR3 DNA: TGTGCCAGCAGCCCGGGGGACTCCGGCTACGAGCAGTACTTC
J gene: TRBJ2-7; clone size: few; D gene: -; V gene: TRBV2; CDR3 protein: CASSEYEQYF; CDR3 DNA: TGTGCCAGCAGTGAATACGAGCAGTACTTC
J gene: TRBJ1-1; clone size: -; D gene: -; V gene: TRBV15; CDR3 protein: CATSREGSLNTEAFF; CDR3 DNA: TGTGCCACCAGCAGAGAGGGCAGCCTGAACACTGAAGCTTTCTTT
J gene: TRBJ2-2; clone size: few; D gene: -; V gene: TRBV29-1; CDR3 protein: CSVGQGAQTGELLF; CDR3 DNA: -
J gene: TRBJ2-5; clone size: few; D gene: -; V gene: TRBV7-9; CDR3 protein: CASSREETQYF; CDR3 DNA: TGTGCCAGCAGCCGAGAAGAGACCCAGTACTTC
J gene: TRBJ2-7; clone size: few; D gene: -; V gene: TRBV20-1; CDR3 protein: CSASREHYEQYF; CDR3 DNA: TGCAGTGCTAGCAGGGAGCACTACGAGCAGTACTTC
J gene: TRBJ2-7; clone size: few; D gene: -; V gene: TRBV12-3/TRBV12-4; CDR3 protein: CASSLGPRSPYEQYF; CDR3 DNA: TGTGCCAGCAGTTTAGGACCACGGTCCCCCTACGAGCAGTACTTC
J gene: TRBJ2-3; clone size: many; D gene: TRBD2; V gene: TRBV4-1; CDR3 protein: CASSQLAGSDTQYF; CDR3 DNA: TGCGCCAGCAGCCAACTAGCGGGATCAGATACGCAGTATTTT